The present T cell receptor (beta chain) was sequenced within a study of CD8+CD57+ T cells in acquired aplastic anemia. In the study overall: Roughly 3 ug was the average amount of DNA from sorted CD4+ and CD8+ cells. Overall study results and limits: Almost 30 shared CD8+ CDR3s appeared highly expressed within patients' immunodominant clones.

On this clonotype: The target antigen is unknown.

Profiles of TCR beta VDJ and CDR3 were generated from a genomic DNA template. TCRdb recomputed calls from the reads with MiXCR, one row per CDR3 protein. This table has nearly 60,000 distinct CDR3 sequences, about 56% appearing once. In patients chosen for sequencing, flow cytometry had shown CD8+CD57+ cell expansion. Severe acquired aplastic anemia was diagnosed in all patients. This CDR3 has 12 residues. V was trimmed by 6 bases and J by 4 bases, leaving 7 bases between them. Germline assignment: CDR1 SGHVS and CDR2 FQNEAQ. The TCR comes from a human donor with aplastic anemia. The chain joins TRBV7-8 to TRBJ1-5; D not certain. The sample comprised sorted CD4+, CD8+, or CD8+CD57+ T cells (not recorded which) from PBMCs. The CDR3 is CASRHGNQPQHF. The DNA of the CDR3 is TGTGCCAGCAGACACGGAAATCAGCCCCAGCATTTT. The variable domain in full, completed from reference TRBV7-8 and TRBJ1-5, reads GAGVSQSPRYKVAKRGQDVALRCDPISGHVSLFWYQQALGQGPEFLTYFQNEAQLDKSGLPSDRFFAERPEGSVSTLKIQRTQQEDSAVYLCASRHGNQPQHFGDGTRLSIL.